The present T cell receptor beta chain was sequenced within a study of T cells in Graves' hyperthyroidism and ophthalmopathy. This clonotype was seen a handful of times. Amplified TCR beta CDR3 regions derived from RNA transcripts. TCR CDR3 underwent first-round RT-PCR with the HTBI primer set. In TCRdb, the multiplex PCR reads were re-called with MiXCR into one record per CDR3 protein. Among around 340,000 distinct CDR3 sequences, around 23% were seen once, and the ten largest hold around 50%. Trimming removed 1 base from V and 0 bases from J, with 16 bases in between. The germline CDR1 and CDR2 sequences are SGHRS and YFSETQ. The length of the CDR3 is 17 residues.

The clonotype was recovered from a woman aged 45 to 65 with Graves' hyperthyroidism. Sequencing was done on a sample of blood. This chain links TRBV5-1 with TRBJ1-1; a possible D gene is TRBD1 (6 bases). The CDR3 nucleotides read TGCGCCAGCAGCTTGTTTGGGGGGCGCATTATGAACACTGAAGCTTTCTTT. Encoded protein: CASSLFGGRIMNTEAFF.